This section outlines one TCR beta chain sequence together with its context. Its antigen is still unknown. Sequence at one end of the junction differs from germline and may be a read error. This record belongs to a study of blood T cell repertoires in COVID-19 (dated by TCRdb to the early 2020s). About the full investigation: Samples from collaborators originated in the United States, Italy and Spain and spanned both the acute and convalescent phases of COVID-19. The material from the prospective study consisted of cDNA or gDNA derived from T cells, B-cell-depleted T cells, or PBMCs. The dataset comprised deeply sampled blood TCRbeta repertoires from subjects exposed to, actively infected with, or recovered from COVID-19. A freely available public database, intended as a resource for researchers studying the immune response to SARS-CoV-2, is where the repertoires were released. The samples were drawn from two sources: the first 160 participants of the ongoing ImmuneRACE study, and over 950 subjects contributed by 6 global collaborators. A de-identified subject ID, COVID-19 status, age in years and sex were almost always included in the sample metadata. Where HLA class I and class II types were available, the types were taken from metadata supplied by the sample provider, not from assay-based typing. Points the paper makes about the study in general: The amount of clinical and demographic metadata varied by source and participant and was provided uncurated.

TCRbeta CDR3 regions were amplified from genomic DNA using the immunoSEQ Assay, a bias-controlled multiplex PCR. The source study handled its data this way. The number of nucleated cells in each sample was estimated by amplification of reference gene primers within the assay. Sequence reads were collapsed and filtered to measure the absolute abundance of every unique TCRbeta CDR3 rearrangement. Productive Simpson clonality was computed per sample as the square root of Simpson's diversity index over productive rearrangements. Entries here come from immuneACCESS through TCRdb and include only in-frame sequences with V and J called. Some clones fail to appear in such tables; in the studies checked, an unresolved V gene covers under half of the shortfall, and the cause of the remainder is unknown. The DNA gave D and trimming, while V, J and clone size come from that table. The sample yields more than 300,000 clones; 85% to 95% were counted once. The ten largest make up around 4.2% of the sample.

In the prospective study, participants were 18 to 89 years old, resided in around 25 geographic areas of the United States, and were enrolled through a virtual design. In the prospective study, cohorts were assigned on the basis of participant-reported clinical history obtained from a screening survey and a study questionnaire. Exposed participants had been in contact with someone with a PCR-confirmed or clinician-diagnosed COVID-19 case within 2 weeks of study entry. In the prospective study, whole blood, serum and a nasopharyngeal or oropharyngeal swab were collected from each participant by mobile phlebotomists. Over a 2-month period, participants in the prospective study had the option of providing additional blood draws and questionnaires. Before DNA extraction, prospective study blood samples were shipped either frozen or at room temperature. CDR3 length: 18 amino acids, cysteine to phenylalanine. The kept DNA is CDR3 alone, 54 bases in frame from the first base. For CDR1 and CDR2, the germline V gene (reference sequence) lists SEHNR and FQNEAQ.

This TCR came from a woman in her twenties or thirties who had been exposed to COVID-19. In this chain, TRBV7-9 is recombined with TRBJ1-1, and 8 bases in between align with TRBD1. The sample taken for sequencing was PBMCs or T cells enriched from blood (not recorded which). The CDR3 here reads CASRPFRGRVDTNAEAFF. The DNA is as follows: TGTGCCAGCAGGCCTTTCAGGGGGCGGGTTGATACGAACGCTGAAGCTTTCTTT.